Presented here are 5 T cell receptor beta chains from one specimen sequenced in a study of cytomegalovirus exposure and HLA in healthy donors. PCR was performed using 60 Vbeta and 13 Jbeta primers. Only in-frame clones appear in the TCRdb table, and some are missing; sequencing was by immunoSEQ multiplex PCR. The top ten hold over 2% of the sample, which has about 120,000 clones, around 75% seen once. The sequenced sample consisted of PBMCs. The receptors were sampled from a man aged 25 to 40 in good health and CMV-seronegative.

This clone is a singleton in its sample. This chain joins TRBV6-5 and TRBJ2-7; D remains unclear. The CDR3 extends over 14 amino acids. Germline-derived CDR1 and CDR2 are MNHEY and SVGAGI. V dropped 5 bases and J dropped 3 bases, with 14 bases sitting between them. For the CDR3, the DNA is TGTGCCAGCAGTAAGGCGGATGACGGCTACGAGCAGTACTTC. This sequence encodes CASSKADDGYEQYF.

This chain uses TRBV6-5 with TRBJ1-2; 7 nucleotides agree with TRBD1. The V gene end was trimmed by 5 bases and the J gene end by 4 bases; junction bases not matched to a gene: 10. Germline V lookup: CDR1 MNHEY, CDR2 SVGAGI. This CDR3 contains 15 residues. The CDR3 sequence: CASSTSTGYSYGYTF. DNA for the CDR3: TGTGCCAGCAGTACCTCGACAGGGTATAGCTATGGCTACACCTTC.

The chain carries TRBV5-1 and TRBJ2-2, with D possibly being TRBD1 (7 bases). V was shortened by 0 bases and J by 5 bases, with 20 bases between the two germline ends. Germline V gene lookup returns CDR1 SGHRS and CDR2 YFSETQ. This CDR3 is 18 amino acids long. The CDR3 DNA reads as TGCGCCAGCAGCTTGGGCGGGACAGCTCGAATACCTACCGGGGAGCTGTTTTTT. Translated, it gives CASSLGGTARIPTGELFF.

This chain uses TRBV18 with TRBJ1-3; 7 nucleotides agree with TRBD1. With 4 bases clipped from V and 0 bases from J, the junction kept 6 bases outside the gene matches. Germline V gene data show CDR1 as KGHSH and CDR2 as LQKENI. This CDR3 is 16 amino acids long. DNA for the CDR3: TGTGCCAGCTCACTACTCCGGGACAGCTCTGGAAACACCATATATTTT. Translated, it gives CASSLLRDSSGNTIYF.

The V gene is TRBV6-5, the J gene TRBJ1-1; 9 nucleotides line up with TRBD1. Germline V gives CDR1 MNHEY, CDR2 SVGAGI. The CDR3 runs to 14 residues. V trimming: 0 bases; J trimming: 9 bases; junction bases outside the gene matches: 5. CDR3 sequence reads: CASSYSTGGGQAFF. CDR3 in DNA: TGTGCCAGCAGTTACTCGACAGGGGGAGGCCAAGCTTTCTTT.